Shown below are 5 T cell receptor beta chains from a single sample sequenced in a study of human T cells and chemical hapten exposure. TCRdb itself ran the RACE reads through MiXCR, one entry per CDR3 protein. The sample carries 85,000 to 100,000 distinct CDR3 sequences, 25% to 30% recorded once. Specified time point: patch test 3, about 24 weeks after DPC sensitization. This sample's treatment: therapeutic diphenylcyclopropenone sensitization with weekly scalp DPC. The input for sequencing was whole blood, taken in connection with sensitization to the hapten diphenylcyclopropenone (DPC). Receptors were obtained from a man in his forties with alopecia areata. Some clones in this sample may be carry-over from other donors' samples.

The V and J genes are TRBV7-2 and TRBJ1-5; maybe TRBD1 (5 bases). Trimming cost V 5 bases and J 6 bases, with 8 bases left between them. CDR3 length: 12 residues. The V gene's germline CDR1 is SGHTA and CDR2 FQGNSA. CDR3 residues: CASSEQGQPQHF. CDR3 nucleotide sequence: TGTGCCAGCAGCGAGCAGGGTCAGCCCCAGCATTTT.

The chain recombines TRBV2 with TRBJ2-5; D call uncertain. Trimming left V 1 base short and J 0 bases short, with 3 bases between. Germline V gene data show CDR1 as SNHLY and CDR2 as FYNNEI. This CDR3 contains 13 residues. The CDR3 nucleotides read TGTGCCAGCAGTGAAGTCAACCAAGAGACCCAGTACTTC. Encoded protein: CASSEVNQETQYF.

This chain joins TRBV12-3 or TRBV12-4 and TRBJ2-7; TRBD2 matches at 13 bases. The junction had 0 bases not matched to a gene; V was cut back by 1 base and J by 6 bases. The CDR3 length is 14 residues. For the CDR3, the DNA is TGTGCCAGCAGTTTAGGACTAGCGGGAGGCGAGCAGTACTTC. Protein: CASSLGLAGGEQYF.

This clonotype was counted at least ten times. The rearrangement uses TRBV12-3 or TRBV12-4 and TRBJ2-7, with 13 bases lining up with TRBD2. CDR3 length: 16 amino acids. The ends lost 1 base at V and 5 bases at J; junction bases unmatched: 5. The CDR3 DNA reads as TGTGCCAGCAGTTTAGGGACTAGCGGGAGAGGAGACGAGCAGTACTTC. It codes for CASSLGTSGRGDEQYF.

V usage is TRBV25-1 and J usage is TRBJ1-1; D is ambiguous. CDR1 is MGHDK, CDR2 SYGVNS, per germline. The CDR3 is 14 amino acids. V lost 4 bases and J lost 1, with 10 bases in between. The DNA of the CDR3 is TGTGCCAGCAGTGGGTCAACACGGAACACTGAAGCTTTCTTT. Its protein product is CASSGSTRNTEAFF.